A selection of T cell receptor beta chains follows, all from one sample in a study of graft-versus-host responses after intestinal transplantation. Method: immunoSEQ multiplex PCR; TCRdb's copy keeps in-frame clones and lacks some. The data contain some 18,000 clones, approximately 79% of them singletons. The sequenced sample was ileum tissue, obtained approximately 20 days after intestinal transplant. The receptors come from a human patient who received an intestinal transplant, so some T cells may come from the graft donor. CDR3s include the opening cysteine and the closing phenylalanine or tryptophan. Each record gives: CDR3 length, V gene, clone size, D gene, J gene, CDR3 protein, CDR3 DNA. D genes are given only for firm matches. Some rows mark clone size as missing; the rest say once, few, many or name a class of expanded clone.

length: 15
V: TRBV6-5
size: few
D: TRBD1
J: TRBJ1-2
CDR3: CASIKRGTGNYGYTF
DNA: TGTGCCAGCATCAAAAGAGGGACAGGGAACTATGGCTACACCTTC

length: 15
V: TRBV4-1
size: medium-sized
D: -
J: TRBJ2-7
CDR3: CASSQSGGQLYEQYF
DNA: TGCGCCAGCAGCCAATCGGGGGGACAATTGTACGAGCAGTACTTC

length: 15
V: TRBV4-3
size: -
D: TRBD1
J: TRBJ1-1
CDR3: CASSQDTTGRTEAFF
DNA: TGCGCCAGCAGCCAAGACACGACAGGGAGAACTGAAGCTTTCTTT

length: 15
V: TRBV7-6
size: -
D: -
J: TRBJ2-3
CDR3: CASSFAGRKEDTQYF
DNA: TGTGCCAGCAGCTTCGCGGGAAGGAAAGAGGATACGCAGTATTTT

length: 13
V: TRBV27
size: -
D: -
J: TRBJ2-7
CDR3: CASSFGVAYEQYF
DNA: TGTGCCAGCAGTTTCGGAGTAGCCTACGAGCAGTACTTC

length: 13
V: TRBV27
size: -
D: -
J: TRBJ2-2
CDR3: CASSYGQTGELFF
DNA: TGTGCCAGCAGTTACGGACAGACCGGGGAGCTGTTTTTT

length: 13
V: TRBV30
size: -
D: -
J: TRBJ2-7
CDR3: CAWSRDNLYEQYF
DNA: TGTGCCTGGAGTAGGGACAATTTATACGAGCAGTACTTC

length: 18
V: TRBV7-9
size: -
D: -
J: TRBJ1-1
CDR3: CASRPWGITGPAYTEAFF
DNA: TGTGCCAGCAGGCCCTGGGGTATTACAGGGCCCGCTTACACTGAAGCTTTCTTT

length: 15
V: TRBV7-2
size: -
D: TRBD1
J: TRBJ2-1
CDR3: CASSPGTGLYNEQFF
DNA: TGTGCCAGCAGCCCCGGGACAGGGCTCTACAATGAGCAGTTCTTC

length: 13
V: TRBV14
size: -
D: TRBD1
J: TRBJ1-6
CDR3: CASSGQGVSPLHF
DNA: TGTGCCAGCAGCGGACAGGGGGTTTCACCCCTCCACTTT

length: 19
V: TRBV28
size: -
D: TRBD1
J: TRBJ1-4
CDR3: CASSWPSYTLGQENEKLFF
DNA: TGTGCCAGCAGTTGGCCCTCTTATACCCTCGGACAGGAAAATGAAAAACTGTTTTTT

length: 12
V: TRBV6-5
size: -
D: -
J: TRBJ2-1
CDR3: CASSDNYNEQFF
DNA: TGTGCCAGCAGTGACAATTACAATGAGCAGTTCTTC

length: 14
V: TRBV9
size: once
D: -
J: TRBJ2-7
CDR3: CASSVGGLAYEQYF
DNA: TGTGCCAGCAGCGTAGGAGGGCTAGCCTACGAGCAGTACTTC

length: 13
V: TRBV7-3
size: -
D: -
J: TRBJ2-1
CDR3: CASSYGGYNEQFF
DNA: TGTGCCAGCAGCTATGGGGGGTACAATGAGCAGTTCTTC

length: 14
V: TRBV11-3
size: -
D: -
J: TRBJ1-6
CDR3: CASSNTGRNSPLHF
DNA: TGTGCTAGCAGCAATACAGGGCGGAATTCACCCCTCCACTTT

length: 16
V: TRBV4-1
size: -
D: TRBD1
J: TRBJ2-3
CDR3: CASSQGLQGSTDTQYF
DNA: TGCGCCAGCAGCCAAGGACTACAGGGGAGCACAGATACGCAGTATTTT

length: 14
V: TRBV19
size: medium-sized
D: TRBD1
J: TRBJ1-2
CDR3: CASSIGTGYYGYTF
DNA: TGTGCCAGTAGTATTGGGACAGGGTACTATGGCTACACCTTC

length: 13
V: TRBV4-1
size: -
D: -
J: TRBJ2-7
CDR3: CASSQGRYYEQYF
DNA: TGCGCCAGCAGCCAGGGGAGATACTACGAGCAGTACTTC

length: 16
V: TRBV6-6
size: -
D: TRBD1
J: TRBJ1-5
CDR3: CASSSAQGAPNQPQHF
DNA: TGTGCCAGCAGCTCCGCGCAGGGGGCTCCCAATCAGCCCCAGCATTTT

length: 13
V: TRBV7-3
size: -
D: -
J: TRBJ2-1
CDR3: CASSPFISNEQFF
DNA: TGTGCCAGCAGCCCGTTTATTAGTAATGAGCAGTTCTTC

length: 15
V: TRBV28
size: -
D: -
J: TRBJ2-6
CDR3: CASSRTMLRANVLTF
DNA: TGTGCCAGCAGCCGAACGATGCTAAGGGCCAACGTCCTGACTTTC

length: 15
V: TRBV19
size: -
D: -
J: TRBJ1-1
CDR3: CASSNGFGMNTEAFF
DNA: TGTGCCAGTAGTAATGGGTTCGGGATGAACACTGAAGCTTTCTTT

length: 14
V: TRBV19
size: -
D: -
J: TRBJ2-1
CDR3: CASSLSGLYNEQFF
DNA: TGTGCCAGTAGTCTGAGCGGGCTATACAATGAGCAGTTCTTC

length: 12
V: TRBV2
size: -
D: -
J: TRBJ1-1
CDR3: CASRQANTEAFF
DNA: TGTGCCAGCCGACAGGCGAACACTGAAGCTTTCTTT

length: 13
V: TRBV27
size: -
D: TRBD1
J: TRBJ2-4
CDR3: CASSLDRGNIQYF
DNA: TGTGCCAGCAGCTTGGACAGGGGAAACATTCAGTACTTC

length: 12
V: TRBV7-9
size: -
D: -
J: TRBJ1-4
CDR3: CASSPERARLFF
DNA: TGTGCCAGCAGCCCCGAGCGGGCGCGACTGTTTTTT

length: 15
V: TRBV4-3
size: once
D: -
J: TRBJ1-6
CDR3: CASSQVYAGSSPLHF
DNA: TGCGCCAGCAGCCAAGTTTACGCGGGTAGTTCACCCCTCCACTTT

length: 12
V: TRBV7-6
size: -
D: TRBD1
J: TRBJ2-3
CDR3: CASDRGRDTQYF
DNA: TGTGCCAGCGACAGGGGGAGAGATACGCAGTATTTT

length: 13
V: TRBV4-1
size: -
D: -
J: TRBJ2-1
CDR3: CASSFGGYNEQFF
DNA: TGCGCCAGCAGCTTCGGGGGTTACAATGAGCAGTTCTTC

length: 14
V: TRBV27
size: -
D: TRBD1
J: TRBJ1-5
CDR3: CASSLDRGNQPQHF
DNA: TGTGCCAGCAGTTTAGACAGGGGCAATCAGCCCCAGCATTTT

length: 14
V: TRBV2
size: -
D: -
J: TRBJ2-7
CDR3: CASTPGLVRREQYF
DNA: TGTGCCAGCACACCGGGACTCGTTCGGAGGGAGCAGTACTTC

length: 15
V: TRBV27
size: -
D: TRBD1
J: TRBJ1-2
CDR3: CASSLSGQAHYGYTF
DNA: TGTGCCAGCAGTTTATCGGGACAGGCACACTATGGCTACACCTTC

length: 17
V: TRBV4-3
size: -
D: -
J: TRBJ1-2
CDR3: CASSPSGGLGINYGYTF
DNA: TGCGCCAGCAGCCCCTCAGGAGGCCTGGGAATTAACTATGGCTACACCTTC

length: 13
V: TRBV6-5
size: -
D: TRBD1
J: TRBJ2-7
CDR3: CASSSPGGYEQYF
DNA: TGTGCCAGCAGCTCCCCAGGGGGCTACGAGCAGTACTTC

length: 16
V: TRBV5-1
size: -
D: TRBD2
J: TRBJ2-1
CDR3: CASSQLAGAHYNEQFF
DNA: TGCGCCAGCAGTCAGCTAGCGGGAGCCCACTACAATGAGCAGTTCTTC

length: 12
V: TRBV30
size: -
D: -
J: TRBJ2-7
CDR3: CAWSPGSYEQYF
DNA: TGTGCCTGGAGCCCCGGTTCCTACGAGCAGTACTTC

length: 17
V: TRBV7-8
size: -
D: TRBD1
J: TRBJ1-6
CDR3: CASSLWATGGAGSPLHF
DNA: TGTGCCAGCAGCTTATGGGCGACAGGGGGCGCAGGATCACCCCTCCACTTT

length: 14
V: TRBV27
size: -
D: -
J: TRBJ2-7
CDR3: CASSLGRHYYEQYF
DNA: TGTGCCAGCAGTTTAGGGCGTCATTACTACGAGCAGTACTTC

length: 15
V: TRBV6-4
size: -
D: TRBD1
J: TRBJ2-4
CDR3: CASSVNRGPGNIQYF
DNA: TGTGCCAGCAGTGTAAACAGGGGGCCTGGAAACATTCAGTACTTC

length: 14
V: TRBV2
size: -
D: -
J: TRBJ1-2
CDR3: CASRAVGFNYGYTF
DNA: TGTGCCAGCAGGGCCGTTGGTTTCAACTATGGCTACACCTTC

length: 12
V: TRBV16
size: -
D: -
J: TRBJ2-1
CDR3: CASSHLTSFLLF
DNA: TGTGCCAGCAGCCACCTCACTAGTTTCTTGCTCTTC